The TCR beta chain under discussion was sequenced for a study of T cells in narcolepsy. Background on the study: Donors had narcolepsy type 1 or type 2, or were healthy controls.

This CDR3 has 14 residues. Trimming removed 3 bases from V and 3 bases from J; junction bases left unmatched: 2. Germline-derived CDR1 and CDR2 are KGHSH and LQKENI. Concerning this clone: The antigen is not known.

Profiled with immunoSEQ multiplex PCR; TCRdb holds only in-frame clones, not every one. The table records tens of thousands of clones, 84% of them present only once. Study-level results: Autoreactive HCRT-specific and TRIB2-specific clonotypes were marked in same-patient CSF-versus-blood CD4+ comparisons. Autoreactive clonotypes reportedly recurred in blood of same and different patients, not controls.

The TCR was taken from a human donor with narcolepsy. Sequencing input: CD45RA- memory CD4+ T cells from PBMCs. The V call is TRBV18, the J call TRBJ2-4, with 7 bases lining up with TRBD1. The CDR3 DNA reads TGTGCCAGCTCACCGACAGGGTTCAAAAACATTCAGTACTTC. It specifies CASSPTGFKNIQYF. Full variable domain (rest looked up from reference TRBV18 and TRBJ2-4): NAGVMQNPRHLVRRRGQEARLRCSPMKGHSHVYWYRQLPEEGLKFMVYLQKENIIDESGMPKERFSAEFPKEGPSILRIQQVVRGDSAAYFCASSPTGFKNIQYFGAGTRLSVL.